The rows below give T cell receptor beta chains drawn from one sample of a study of blood T cell repertoires in COVID-19. The protocol was immunoSEQ multiplex PCR, while the TCRdb copy is restricted to in-frame clones and leaves out a portion. This table holds 130,000 to 150,000 clones, less than 90% found once. The sequenced sample was PBMCs or T cells enriched from blood (not recorded which). The receptor set was obtained from a woman aged 45-65 years who had been exposed to COVID-19. CDR3s include the opening cysteine and the closing phenylalanine or tryptophan. Each record gives: D gene, clone size, V gene, J gene, CDR3 length, CDR3 protein, CDR3 DNA. D genes are given only for firm matches. Some rows have no size entry. The others give once, few or many, or a class for an expanded clone.

D: TRBD1
size: NA
V: TRBV11-2
J: TRBJ2-7
length: 17
CDR3: CASSLAGTGTASYEQYF
DNA: TGTGCCAGCAGCTTAGCGGGGACCGGGACAGCCTCCTACGAGCAGTACTTC

D: NA
size: NA
V: TRBV21-1
J: TRBJ2-7
length: 24
CDR3: CASSKKLEARRLAGGQGSPYEQYF
DNA: TGTGCCAGCAGCAAAAAGCTGGAAGCCCGACGACTAGCGGGAGGCCAGGGGTCCCCCTACGAGCAGTACTTC

D: TRBD1
size: NA
V: TRBV5-1
J: TRBJ2-7
length: 14
CDR3: CASSSGTGSYEQYF
DNA: TGCGCCAGCAGCTCCGGGACAGGCTCCTACGAGCAGTACTTC

D: NA
size: NA
V: TRBV6-5
J: TRBJ1-4
length: 15
CDR3: CASSYRREGQEKLFF
DNA: TGTGCCAGCAGTTACCGACGGGAAGGGCAGGAAAAACTGTTTTTT

D: NA
size: NA
V: TRBV10-3
J: TRBJ2-3
length: 14
CDR3: CAISESSSGDTQYF
DNA: TGTGCCATCAGTGAGTCTTCTAGTGGGGATACGCAGTATTTT

D: NA
size: NA
V: TRBV15
J: TRBJ2-7
length: 16
CDR3: CATSRSPLTGTYEQYF
DNA: TGTGCCACCAGTAGATCCCCGTTAACAGGAACCTACGAGCAGTACTTC

D: NA
size: NA
V: TRBV27
J: TRBJ1-2
length: 14
CDR3: CASSLSRTFYGYTF
DNA: TGTGCCAGCAGTTTATCCCGGACTTTCTATGGCTACACCTTC

D: NA
size: NA
V: TRBV19
J: TRBJ1-1
length: 13
CDR3: CASSRSQNTEAFF
DNA: TGTGCCAGTAGTAGGAGCCAGAACACTGAAGCTTTCTTT

D: TRBD2
size: NA
V: TRBV7-2
J: TRBJ2-1
length: 15
CDR3: CASSPRGGPYNEQFF
DNA: TGTGCCAGCAGCCCCCGGGGGGGCCCGTACAATGAGCAGTTCTTC

D: NA
size: NA
V: TRBV18
J: TRBJ1-3
length: 17
CDR3: CASSPPWSQSSGNTIYF
DNA: TGTGCCAGCTCACCACCATGGAGCCAGAGCTCTGGAAACACCATATATTTT

D: NA
size: NA
V: TRBV6-4
J: TRBJ2-1
length: 16
CDR3: CASSEARNRPSNEQFF
DNA: TGTGCCAGCAGTGAAGCACGGAACAGGCCTTCCAATGAGCAGTTCTTC

D: NA
size: few
V: TRBV29-1
J: TRBJ2-7
length: 18
CDR3: CSVEDPEAGRGGSYEQYF
DNA: TGCAGCGTTGAAGATCCTGAAGCGGGGAGAGGGGGCTCCTACGAGCAGTACTTC

D: NA
size: NA
V: TRBV5-1
J: TRBJ1-3
length: 15
CDR3: CASSLLGDSGNTIYF
DNA: TGCGCCAGCAGCTTGCTCGGGGACTCTGGAAACACCATATATTTT

D: NA
size: NA
V: TRBV29-1
J: TRBJ2-1
length: 13
CDR3: CSAKQGSYNEQFF
DNA: TGCAGTGCGAAGCAGGGTTCCTACAATGAGCAGTTCTTC

D: TRBD2
size: NA
V: TRBV7-2
J: TRBJ2-1
length: 19
CDR3: CASSFRLAGGPSSYNEQFF
DNA: TGTGCCAGCAGCTTCCGACTAGCGGGAGGTCCAAGCTCCTACAATGAGCAGTTCTTC

D: NA
size: NA
V: TRBV5-1
J: TRBJ1-2
length: 15
CDR3: CASSPLEEPTYGYTF
DNA: TGCGCCAGCAGCCCCCTGGAGGAGCCGACTTATGGCTACACCTTC

D: NA
size: NA
V: TRBV5-1
J: TRBJ2-7
length: 13
CDR3: CASGPGRAYEQYF
DNA: TGCGCCAGCGGCCCTGGTCGGGCCTACGAGCAGTACTTC

D: TRBD1
size: once
V: TRBV6-5
J: TRBJ2-1
length: 13
CDR3: CASSYSRGRLEFF
DNA: TGTGCCAGCAGTTACTCGAGGGGGCGGCTTGAGTTCTTC

D: TRBD2
size: once
V: TRBV29-1
J: TRBJ2-1
length: 16
CDR3: CSVDGVGTSGGDEQFF
DNA: TGCAGCGTTGACGGGGTGGGGACTAGCGGCGGCGATGAGCAGTTCTTC

D: NA
size: once
V: TRBV19
J: TRBJ1-5
length: 13
CDR3: CASTYRGNQPQHF
DNA: TGTGCCAGTACCTATAGGGGGAATCAGCCCCAGCATTTT

D: NA
size: NA
V: TRBV9
J: TRBJ1-6
length: 16
CDR3: CASSVKSAGGNSPLHF
DNA: TGTGCCAGCAGCGTAAAGTCGGCAGGAGGAAATTCACCCCTCCACTTT

D: TRBD1
size: NA
V: TRBV5-1
J: TRBJ1-6
length: 16
CDR3: CASSLAQGQGQGPLHF
DNA: TGCGCCAGCAGCTTGGCCCAAGGACAGGGGCAGGGACCCCTCCACTTT

D: NA
size: once
V: TRBV5-6
J: TRBJ1-6
length: 12
CDR3: CASSLANSPLHF
DNA: TGTGCCAGCAGTTTAGCCAATTCACCCCTCCACTTT

D: NA
size: NA
V: TRBV14
J: TRBJ2-1
length: 16
CDR3: CASSQGISGAYNEQFF
DNA: TGTGCCAGCAGCCAAGGAATAAGCGGAGCGTACAATGAGCAGTTCTTC

D: NA
size: NA
V: TRBV5-4
J: TRBJ2-5
length: 15
CDR3: CASSLSAAGGETQYF
DNA: TGTGCCAGCAGCTTGTCTGCAGCCGGGGGAGAGACCCAGTACTTC

D: NA
size: NA
V: TRBV14
J: TRBJ2-7
length: 15
CDR3: CASSQDQGPTYEQYF
DNA: TGTGCCAGCAGCCAAGACCAGGGCCCGACCTACGAGCAGTACTTC

D: TRBD1
size: NA
V: TRBV6-6
J: TRBJ1-6
length: 14
CDR3: CASRGQGFNSPLHF
DNA: TGTGCCAGCAGGGGACAGGGGTTCAATTCACCCCTCCACTTT

D: TRBD1
size: once
V: TRBV6-5
J: TRBJ1-4
length: 14
CDR3: CASKPGQGGEKLFF
DNA: TGTGCCAGCAAACCGGGACAGGGTGGAGAAAAACTGTTTTTT

D: TRBD2
size: NA
V: TRBV9
J: TRBJ2-7
length: 15
CDR3: CASSVDSGRGSEQYF
DNA: TGTGCCAGCAGCGTAGATTCCGGGAGGGGCAGCGAGCAGTACTTC

D: TRBD1
size: NA
V: TRBV30
J: TRBJ1-4
length: 14
CDR3: CAWSVGTGVEKLFF
DNA: TGTGCCTGGAGTGTAGGGACAGGGGTTGAAAAACTGTTTTTT

D: NA
size: NA
V: TRBV7-9
J: TRBJ1-1
length: 12
CDR3: CASSLPQSEAFF
DNA: TGTGCCAGCAGCTTACCCCAATCTGAAGCTTTCTTT

D: NA
size: NA
V: TRBV12-5
J: TRBJ2-2
length: 15
CDR3: CATRRGAMDPGELFF
DNA: TGTGCTACCCGGCGGGGTGCGATGGATCCCGGGGAGCTGTTTTTT

D: NA
size: medium-sized
V: TRBV27
J: TRBJ2-2
length: 15
CDR3: CASSLRSRGTGELFF
DNA: TGTGCCAGCAGCCTTAGGTCCCGGGGGACCGGGGAGCTGTTTTTT

D: TRBD2
size: once
V: TRBV3-1/TRBV3-2
J: TRBJ2-7
length: 16
CDR3: CASSQMKLAGLNEQYF
DNA: TGTGCCAGCAGCCAAATGAAACTAGCGGGACTAAACGAGCAGTACTTC

D: NA
size: NA
V: TRBV18
J: TRBJ2-7
length: 15
CDR3: CASSLEGGPYYEQYF
DNA: TGTGCCAGCTCATTAGAGGGGGGGCCCTACTACGAGCAGTACTTC

D: NA
size: NA
V: TRBV7-8
J: TRBJ1-5
length: 14
CDR3: CASSDQGLNQPQHF
DNA: TGTGCCAGCAGCGACCAGGGGCTAAATCAGCCCCAGCATTTT

D: TRBD2
size: few
V: TRBV9
J: TRBJ2-5
length: 13
CDR3: CASSARTSETQYF
DNA: TGTGCCAGCAGCGCGAGGACTAGCGAGACCCAGTACTTC

D: TRBD1
size: NA
V: TRBV7-6
J: TRBJ2-1
length: 16
CDR3: CASSPGTRTGVNEQFF
DNA: TGTGCCAGCAGCCCAGGAACGCGGACAGGGGTCAATGAGCAGTTCTTC

D: NA
size: NA
V: TRBV27
J: TRBJ2-5
length: 15
CDR3: CASSLMTGAGETQYF
DNA: TGTGCCAGCAGTTTGATGACAGGCGCTGGAGAGACCCAGTACTTC

D: TRBD2
size: NA
V: TRBV5-4
J: TRBJ2-7
length: 18
CDR3: CASSFGRLAGGRRYEQYF
DNA: TGTGCCAGCAGCTTCGGTCGACTAGCGGGGGGCAGGCGCTACGAGCAGTACTTC

D: TRBD1
size: NA
V: TRBV6-2/TRBV6-3
J: TRBJ1-1
length: 15
CDR3: CASSYRTGAMAEAFF
DNA: TGTGCCAGCAGTTACCGGACAGGGGCGATGGCTGAAGCTTTCTTT

D: NA
size: once
V: TRBV7-2
J: TRBJ2-7
length: 12
CDR3: CASSPHSYEQYF
DNA: TGTGCCAGCAGCCCACACAGCTACGAGCAGTACTTC

D: NA
size: NA
V: TRBV6-6
J: TRBJ2-5
length: 16
CDR3: CASSYYGPGGIETQYF
DNA: TGTGCCAGCAGTTACTACGGGCCTGGCGGGATAGAGACCCAGTACTTC